Listed here is a single TCR beta chain. What this receptor recognizes is not known. Nothing much larger sits one base from this clone, and base qualities are not available. These data originate in a study of identical twins listed by TCRdb under 2016. Concerning the study at large: To test whether fetal clonotypes persist, the study used deep sequencing on TCR alpha and beta repertoires from monozygotic twins, unrelated adults of various ages, and cord blood. Replicate twin experiments were performed at different times using different library preparation protocols to rule out contamination.

Every donor in the study was a healthy Caucasian. Three pairs of female monozygotic twins, all aged about 18 to 30 years, made up the twin cohort. Peripheral blood mononuclear cells were the source from which RNA for the TCR libraries was isolated. The CDR3 goes from the cysteine to the phenylalanine over 14 residues. Just CDR3 DNA is preserved here, 42 bases in frame from base 1. Taken from the germline V gene (reference sequence), the CDR1 and CDR2 loops are DFQATT and SNEGSKA. Preparation of the library involved 5' RACE. Instrument on record: Illumina HiSeq 2000. Template switching introduced a universal primer binding site; the final cDNA contained a unique molecular identifier, enabling accurate counting of TCR cDNA molecules. Specific primers in the conserved constant-segment region were used to synthesize first-strand cDNA for TCR alpha and beta chains. To control for contamination, every cDNA library was double barcoded, receiving both a SMART-Mk sample barcode and Illumina barcodes. TruSeq adapter sequences and Illumina sample barcodes were added in two successive PCR steps. The TCR alpha and beta cDNA libraries were sequenced on the Illumina HiSeq platform using custom primers. The paper's data handling went like this. Unique molecular identifiers were extracted from raw reads with MiGEC, and CDR3 positions were determined with MiXCR. For each individual, recombination models were inferred using an EM algorithm with the repgenHMM and IGoR tools. The tcR package in R was used for shared clonotype analysis, with sharing normalized by the product of cloneset sizes. To study raw recombination free of thymic and clonal selection effects, out-of-frame nonproductive sequences were analyzed. TCRdb reprocessed the public reads (quality trimming at Q25 with fastp, clone calling with MiXCR) and kept in-frame beta chains. Rows are combined by CDR3 protein, so each entry shows the most common genes and DNA. Here the V and J calls rest on TCRdb's processing, not on the authors' analysis. The sample yields about 730,000 distinct CDR3 sequences; about 20% were counted once. Of the sample, over 4% is held by the ten largest clones.

Results and caveats for the whole study, not just this receptor: Invariant T cells such as MAIT and iNKT could partly confound zero-insertion analyses, although diverse VJ usage argued against such confounding for most clonotypes. Compared with coincidental sharing between unrelated individuals, an excess of low generation-probability sequences was observed among out-of-frame TCR alpha sequences shared between twins. A weaker excess of twin sharing was found in beta out-of-frame sequences because the signal-to-noise ratio was lowered by fewer shared sequences. Because the same donors could not be followed over many years, the conclusions relied on cross-sectional statistical analysis. Abundant cord blood beta clonotypes carried fewer insertions; young adult naive repertoires showed a weaker similar trend, while memory repertoires showed none. Recombination models systematically underestimated out-of-frame TCR alpha sharing in monozygotic twins but agreed with sharing between unrelated individuals.

These data also formed part of another study, on T cells expressing NK-cell markers. Looking at the second paper: In sorted CD3+CD56+NKG2C+, CD3+CD56+NKG2C- and CD3+CD56-NKG2C+ T-cell subsets from 8 or 9 donors, TCR beta-chain repertoires were profiled. Among the eight sequenced donors, seven were HCMV-seropositive and one was HCMV-seronegative. To restrict sorting to alphabetaTCR-expressing T cells, an anti-gammadeltaTCR antibody was added in several experiments. In six donors, the dominant CD3+CD56+NKG2C+ clonotypes were among the top 10 CD8+ clonotypes and accounted for 1.0-7.0% of CD8+ T cells. Those dominant clonotypes were again the most abundant among CD3+CD56-NKG2C+ cells in a handful of donors, at roughly 25-60.1%. Whether the expanded NKG2C-expressing T cell clones were specific for HCMV antigens was left unclear. Randomly selected healthy volunteers, three men and five women, were used as the eight sequenced donors. HCMV serostatus was determined by detecting HCMV-specific IgG in serum with a commercial ELISA kit. For several donors, bulk peripheral blood T-cell repertoires were also sequenced from unsorted PBMC. MIGEC was used to demultiplex reads and group the reads by UMI, and MiTCR was used to assemble and quantify clonotypes. To exclude erroneous sequences, only TCR cDNA sequences supported by at least two reads were retained. Downstream repertoire analysis used the tcR package, and clonotypes were matched across fractions by CDR3 nucleotide sequence plus V segment. VDJmatch was used to annotate antigen specificity against VDJdb, with one amino acid substitution in CDR3 permitted.

The TCR comes from a woman under 30 in good health. Rearrangement joined TRBV20-1 to TRBJ1-1; TRBD1 is perhaps the D gene, given 5 matching bases. Sequences were obtained from PBMCs. The DNA sequence reads TGCAGGGCCCGGGACGGGAGTCCGGGCACTGAAGCTTTCTTT. It encodes CRARDGSPGTEAFF.